The 23 T cell receptor beta chains below come from one sample, sequenced in a study of cytomegalovirus exposure and HLA in healthy donors. Primers for the PCR totalled 60 Vbeta and 13 Jbeta. Sequencing used immunoSEQ multiplex PCR; TCRdb keeps in-frame clones, though not all of them. The sample data list 140,000 to 150,000 clones. The sample consisted of PBMCs. These receptors all stem from a male donor in good health and CMV-seronegative.

The chain employs TRBV10-1 and TRBJ1-1, with D possibly matching TRBD1 (6 bases). Germline assignment: CDR1 WNHNN and CDR2 SYGVQD (reference sequence). Trimming took off 4 bases at V and 3 bases at J, with 21 bases between the two ends. CDR3 length: 17 amino acids. The CDR3 loop reads CASSGQAQGFRDTEAFF. The CDR3 nucleotides are TGCGCCAGCAGTGGACAGGCCCAAGGCTTCCGGGACACTGAAGCTTTCTTT.

The genes are TRBV6-6 and TRBJ1-5; perhaps TRBD1 as D (6 bases). The CDR3 runs 15 residues. Germline CDR1 reads MNHNY; CDR2 reads SVGAGI (reference sequence). Trimming shortened V by 7 bases and J by 6 bases, and 19 bases separated the two germline ends. CDR3 sequence (DNA): TGTGCCAGCAACTTGGTCGAGGGGGTTCGTCAGCCCCAGCATTTT. This translates into CASNLVEGVRQPQHF.

The chain is built from TRBV7-2 and TRBJ2-5; 8 bases map to TRBD1. Looked up from germline, CDR1 is SGHTA and CDR2 is FQGNSA. The CDR3 is 13 amino acids. The J segment lost 2 bases and the V segment lost 5 bases, leaving 1 base of the junction unmatched. Here the CDR3 reads CASSRTGQETQYF. The DNA for the CDR3 is TGTGCCAGCAGCAGGACAGGGCAAGAGACCCAGTACTTC.

V and J are TRBV18 and TRBJ1-1; D not resolved. V was cut by 2 bases and J by 1 base, with 11 bases left in between. Germline V gene sequence: CDR1 KGHSH, CDR2 LQKENI. The CDR3 loop spans 15 amino acids. As DNA, the CDR3 is TGTGCCAGCTCACCATTAGGAGGGTCGAACACTGAAGCTTTCTTT. This sequence encodes CASSPLGGSNTEAFF.

The J gene is TRBJ1-2, the V gene TRBV25-1, with D possibly matching TRBD1 (6 bases). Germline loops: CDR1 MGHDK, CDR2 SYGVNS. The ends were cut back, 3 bases at V and 8 bases at J, with 13 bases in the middle. The CDR3 extends over 13 amino acids. The CDR3 region is CASSDPGTRGYTF. The DNA of the CDR3 is TGTGCCAGCAGTGATCCCGGGACACGAGGCTACACCTTC.

The chain carries TRBV6-6 and TRBJ2-3; 9 positions agree with TRBD2. CDR1 is MNHNY, CDR2 SVGAGI, per germline (reference sequence). The CDR3 extends over 15 amino acids. The trim removed 2 bases at V and 3 bases at J, leaving 3 bases unmatched. The CDR3 bases are TGTGCCAGCAGTTACAAAAGCGGGAGGACAGATACGCAGTATTTT. Translated, it gives CASSYKSGRTDTQYF.

The chain links TRBV2 to TRBJ1-1; D is possibly TRBD1 (5 bases). The V and J ends lost 5 bases and 0 bases respectively, with 13 bases between them. Germline V gene lookup returns CDR1 SNHLY and CDR2 FYNNEI. The CDR3 is 15 amino acids. The CDR3: CASSSREGMNTEAFF. The CDR3 bases are TGTGCCAGCAGTAGCAGGGAAGGCATGAACACTGAAGCTTTCTTT.

The chain couples TRBV11-2 to TRBJ1-1; D is possibly TRBD1 (5 bases). The V end lost 3 bases, the J end lost 7 bases, and 9 bases lay between the germline ends. Germline V gene sequence: CDR1 SGHAT, CDR2 FQNNGV. The CDR3 is 12 residues long. The DNA for the CDR3 is TGTGCCAGCAGCTTCCGGGGGGATGAAGCTTTCTTT. Amino acids: CASSFRGDEAFF.

The chain couples TRBV9 to TRBJ2-5; TRBD2 is a possible D gene (5 bases). The CDR3 contains 14 residues. The V end lost 4 bases, the J end lost 5 bases, and 15 bases lay between the germline ends. CDR1 SGDLS and CDR2 YYNGEE come from the germline V gene. CDR3 sequence (DNA): TGTGCCAGCAGCACCTTACCCCGAGGGGAGACCCAGTACTTC. Translated, it gives CASSTLPRGETQYF.

The V and J genes are TRBV7-9 and TRBJ2-5; D might be TRBD2 (5 bases). Trimming shortened V by 6 bases and J by 7 bases, and 12 bases separated the two germline ends. Per germline, CDR1 SEHNR and CDR2 FQNEAQ (reference sequence). CDR3 length equals 12 residues. The CDR3 is CASSRNEGTQYF. CDR3 DNA: TGTGCCAGCAGTCGAAATGAGGGGACCCAGTACTTC. Together with reference TRBV7-9 and TRBJ2-5, the CDR3 gives the full variable domain: DTGVSQNPRHKITKRGQNVTFRCDPISEHNRLYWYRQTLGQGPEFLTYFQNEAQLEKSRLLSDRFSAERPKGSFSTLEIQRTEQGDSAMYLCASSRNEGTQYFGPGTRLLVL.

This chain links TRBV30 with TRBJ2-5; no reliable D call. V gave up 3 bases and J gave up 5 bases, with 7 bases separating them. The CDR3 covers 11 residues. CDR1 and CDR2 (germline): GTSNPN, SVGIG (reference sequence). The CDR3 DNA is TGTGCCTGGAGGTCTCAGGAGACCCAGTACTTC. This sequence encodes CAWRSQETQYF. Using reference TRBV30 and TRBJ2-5 for the parts outside the CDR3, the full variable domain is SQTIHQWPATLVQPVGSPLSLECTVEGTSNPNLYWYRQAAGRGLQLLFYSVGIGQISSEVPQNLSASRPQDRQFILSSKKLLLSDSGFYLCAWRSQETQYFGPGTRLLVL.

This chain connects TRBV7-6 to TRBJ2-7; TRBD2 might be the D (7 bases). The CDR3 is 16 amino acids. The ends were cut back, 4 bases at V and 3 bases at J, with 19 bases in the middle. The germline V gene encodes CDR1 SGHVS and CDR2 FNYEAQ. The chain's CDR3 is CASSWGGHLPSYEQYF. The CDR3 nucleotides are TGTGCCAGCAGCTGGGGGGGACACCTGCCCAGCTACGAGCAGTACTTC.

The J gene is TRBJ1-2, the V gene TRBV20-1; 7 nucleotides align to TRBD1. With 5 bases clipped from V and 7 bases from J, the junction kept 1 base outside the gene matches. From germline, CDR1 is DFQATT and CDR2 SNEGSKA (reference sequence). The CDR3 covers 10 residues. The chain's CDR3 is CSAGTVGYTF. CDR3 in DNA: TGCAGTGCTGGGACAGTTGGCTACACCTTC.

The rearrangement uses TRBV6-5 and TRBJ1-1, with a possible D match to TRBD1 (6 bases). Trimming took off 2 bases at V and 1 base at J, with 11 bases between the two ends. The CDR3 has 15 amino acids. CDR1 and CDR2 (germline): MNHEY, SVGAGI. The CDR3 nucleotides are TGTGCCAGCAGTTACACCGGGACAAGGAACACTGAAGCTTTCTTT. Protein sequence: CASSYTGTRNTEAFF.

The V and J genes are TRBV30 and TRBJ2-2; 12 positions match TRBD2. The CDR3 extends over 18 amino acids. J was trimmed by 0 bases and V by 2 bases; bases with no gene match: 7. The V gene's germline CDR1 is GTSNPN and CDR2 SVGIG (reference sequence). The CDR3 DNA follows: TGTGCCTGGAGTACGACTAGCGGGAGATCGTCGAACACCGGGGAGCTGTTTTTT. Translated, it gives CAWSTTSGRSSNTGELFF.

V usage is TRBV5-1 and J usage is TRBJ2-1; 8 nucleotides agree with TRBD2. Germline V gene data show CDR1 as SGHRS and CDR2 as YFSETQ. CDR3 length: 18 amino acids. J was trimmed by 0 bases and V by 2 bases; bases with no gene match: 10. In DNA form, the CDR3 reads TGCGCCAGCAGCTTCCCCCATAGCGGGGCCAGCTCCTACAATGAGCAGTTCTTC. Translated: CASSFPHSGASSYNEQFF.

The chain combines TRBV7-9 with TRBJ1-4; 7 bases align to TRBD1. The CDR3 is 15 residues long. Per germline, CDR1 SEHNR and CDR2 FQNEAQ (reference sequence). J lost 4 bases, V lost 4 bases, and 6 bases had no gene match. In nucleotides, the CDR3 is TGTGCCAGCAGCTCAGGGGACAGATATAATGAAAAACTGTTTTTT. It translates to CASSSGDRYNEKLFF.

The rearrangement uses TRBV30 and TRBJ2-3; tentative D call: TRBD1 (6 bases). CDR1 and CDR2 from the germline V gene are GTSNPN and SVGIG (reference sequence). V lost 2 bases and J lost 6, with 15 bases in between. The CDR3 contains 14 residues. The CDR3 DNA reads as TGTGCCTGGAGTATCGGGCAGGGGAAGGATACGCAGTATTTT. Translation: CAWSIGQGKDTQYF.

The chain has TRBV5-1 and TRBJ2-3; 9 nucleotides line up with TRBD2. CDR1 is SGHRS, CDR2 YFSETQ, per germline. This CDR3 is built from 17 residues. V gave up 0 bases and J gave up 2 bases; unmatched junction bases: 7. As DNA, the CDR3 is TGCGCCAGCAGCTTGGGTGTAAGCGGGAGGTACACAGATACGCAGTATTTT. It is translated as CASSLGVSGRYTDTQYF.

CDR3 in DNA: TGTGCCAGCAGCTCTAGCGGGGGTCCACAAGAGACCCAGTACTTC. Translated, it gives CASSSSGGPQETQYF. The rearrangement uses TRBV7-6 and TRBJ2-5; 10 positions match TRBD2. The CDR3 has 15 residues. V shed 4 bases and J 2 bases; nucleotides not matched to a gene: 4. Germline values: CDR1 SGHVS, CDR2 FNYEAQ.

The chain carries TRBV2 and TRBJ2-2; D ambiguous. CDR3 size: 12 residues. Germline CDR1 reads SNHLY; CDR2 reads FYNNEI. The V and J ends lost 4 bases and 3 bases respectively, with 3 bases between them. The CDR3 bases are TGTGCCAGCAGTGCCTACACCGGGGAGCTGTTTTTT. Protein: CASSAYTGELFF.

The chain joins TRBV25-1 to TRBJ1-4; D is undetermined. Between the trimmed V and J ends, which lost 6 bases and 9 bases, there was a span of 17 bases. This CDR3 is 14 amino acids long. Germline lookup yields CDR1 MGHDK and CDR2 SYGVNS. The DNA for the CDR3 is TGTGCCAGCAGCTCAGGACTTCTGGGGAAAAAACTGTTTTTT. It encodes CASSSGLLGKKLFF.

About this clone: The sample carries other DNA sequences with the same CDR3. V gene TRBV30 combines with J gene TRBJ1-5; D uncertain. V dropped 0 bases and J dropped 2 bases, with 5 bases sitting between them. CDR1 GTSNPN and CDR2 SVGIG come from the germline V gene (reference sequence). The CDR3 consists of 13 residues. The CDR3 loop is CAWSVQGNQPQHF. CDR3 coding DNA: TGTGCCTGGAGTGTCCAGGGCAATCAGCCCCAGCATTTT.